This T cell receptor beta chain was sequenced in a study of shared clonotypes between healthy human individuals. Generated by immunoSEQ multiplex PCR, the TCRdb table keeps only in-frame clones and is missing some. This table holds some 1 million clones, around 76% found once. This clone was detected many times. Germline CDR1 SNHLY, CDR2 FYNNEI. The CDR3 consists of 16 residues. Losses at the gene ends were 6 bases for V and 4 bases for J; bases not matched to a gene: 9. The sample was memory CD4+ T cells sorted from blood. The subset is: CD45RA-negative fraction. The chain couples TRBV2 to TRBJ2-3; 11 positions agree with TRBD2. This sequence was found in a man aged 18 to 35 in good health. The CDR3 loop reads CASSPTSGIVADTQYF. The CDR3 region has the DNA TGTGCCAGCAGCCCGACTAGCGGGATCGTCGCAGATACGCAGTATTTT. Full variable domain (remainder filled in from reference TRBV2 and TRBJ2-3): EPEVTQTPSHQVTQMGQEVILRCVPISNHLYFYWYRQILGQKVEFLVSFYNNEISEKSEIFDDQFSVERPDGSNFTLKIRSTKLEDSAMYFCASSPTSGIVADTQYFGPGTRLTVL.